The clone carrying this T cell receptor beta chain was seen only a few times. With a J-beta primer mix and a sample-barcoded 5' primer, a second PCR ran about 7 to 12 cycles. From the 5' RACE reads, TCRdb called clonotypes with MiXCR, one entry per CDR3 protein. The data hold approximately 800,000 distinct CDR3 sequences, with roughly 25% observed a single time. This record comes from a study of blood T cells in healthy people across ages. This CDR3 has 17 residues. Trimming cost V 3 bases and J 5 bases; bases outside gene matches: 13. These data were also reused for a study on T cells of mothers and their children. That report notes: Similar thymic selection effects on TCR recombination output appear in pairs, both related and unrelated.

The sequenced material came from blood. The chain is built from TRBV12-3 or TRBV12-4 and TRBJ2-7; 10 bases line up with TRBD1. The clonotype originates from a boy aged 5-17 years in good health. CDR3 DNA: TGTGCCAGCAGTTTTGCCCCTCACATGGGACAGGGGAACGAGCAGTACTTC. The encoded protein is CASSFAPHMGQGNEQYF.